A single sample is the source of the 24 T cell receptor beta chains below, sequenced in a study of blood T cell repertoires in COVID-19. Method: immunoSEQ multiplex PCR; TCRdb's copy keeps in-frame clones and lacks some. Of approximately 310,000 clones listed, approximately 85% are singletons. What was sequenced was PBMCs or T cells enriched from blood (not recorded which). These receptors all come from a man aged 25-45 years who had recovered from COVID-19.

This chain joins TRBV20-1 and TRBJ1-4, with D perhaps matching TRBD1 (5 bases). Trimming stripped 4 bases from V and 11 bases from J, with 11 bases between. CDR1 and CDR2 from the germline V gene are DFQATT and SNEGSKA (reference sequence). The CDR3 runs 11 residues. In DNA form, the CDR3 reads TGCAGTGCTACGCTAGGGGTCAAACTGTTTTTT. Protein product: CSATLGVKLFF.

In its sample, this clone was seen a few times. The sample contains more than one DNA sequence encoding this CDR3. The chain recombines TRBV9 with TRBJ1-1, with 8 nucleotides matching TRBD1. Germline loops: CDR1 SGDLS, CDR2 YYNGEE. Trimming removed 3 bases from V and 4 bases from J; junction bases left unmatched: 2. This CDR3 has 13 residues. CDR3 loop: CASSGTGGTEAFF. The DNA of the CDR3 is TGTGCCAGCAGCGGCACAGGGGGCACTGAAGCTTTCTTT.

This chain connects TRBV7-8 to TRBJ1-1, with D unclear. The CDR3 runs to 18 residues. Germline CDR1 is SGHVS and CDR2 is FQNEAQ. V was pared by 2 bases and J by 1 base, with 20 bases between. The CDR3 DNA reads as TGTGCCAGCAGCTTATCCCAGGCAGCTCTCAACACGAACACTGAAGCTTTCTTT. As protein: CASSLSQAALNTNTEAFF.

The chain joins TRBV3-1 (or the pseudogene TRBV3-2) to TRBJ1-1, with TRBD1 matching over 8 bases. Unmatched junction bases numbered 6, after V lost 5 bases and J lost 4 bases. This CDR3 is built from 14 residues. The germline V gene has CDR1 LGHDT and CDR2 YNNKEL (reference sequence). CDR3 coding DNA: TGTGCCAGCAGCTATGGACAGGGACGCACTGAAGCTTTCTTT. This sequence encodes CASSYGQGRTEAFF.

This clone came up once. The chain carries TRBV10-3 and TRBJ1-1; 8 positions match TRBD1. The V and J ends lost 6 bases and 4 bases, in that order; junction bases with no gene match: 10. Looked up from germline, CDR1 is ENHRY and CDR2 is SYGVKD. This CDR3 has 15 amino acids. CDR3 sequence reads: CAIREGGQGGTEAFF. Written as DNA, the CDR3 is TGTGCCATCAGGGAGGGTGGACAGGGTGGCACTGAAGCTTTCTTT.

The chain uses TRBV30 and TRBJ1-1; 10 nucleotides line up with TRBD1. The CDR3 extends over 15 amino acids. V lost 0 bases and J lost 8; bases outside the gene matches: 9. The germline V gene encodes CDR1 GTSNPN and CDR2 SVGIG (reference sequence). The CDR3 loop is CAWSVWGQGSYEAFF. CDR3 DNA: TGTGCCTGGAGTGTATGGGGACAGGGGTCATACGAAGCTTTCTTT.

The rearrangement joins TRBV25-1 to TRBJ1-2; D is perhaps TRBD1 (5 bases). Germline CDR1 reads MGHDK; CDR2 reads SYGVNS. The CDR3 has 10 residues. V was trimmed by 8 bases and J by 6 bases, leaving 7 bases between them. The CDR3 bases are TGTGCCAGCTGGGGGGATGGCTACACCTTC. Its protein product is CASWGDGYTF.

The genes are TRBV11-2 and TRBJ2-7; no clear D gene. V lost 3 bases, J lost 2 bases, and 8 bases lay in between. This CDR3 spans 13 amino acids. Germline CDR1 SGHAT, CDR2 FQNNGV. CDR3 bases: TGTGCCAGCAGCTTGGGCACAACCTACGAGCAGTACTTC. Residues: CASSLGTTYEQYF.

This clone was observed a single time. This chain connects TRBV7-9 to TRBJ1-2; D remains ambiguous. The V gene lost 2 bases and the J gene lost 5 bases, with 9 bases spanning the gap. This CDR3 is 13 amino acids long. CDR1 and CDR2 from the germline V gene are SEHNR and FQNEAQ (reference sequence). CDR3 in amino acids: CASSLQVNYGYTF. The CDR3, as DNA: TGTGCCAGCAGCTTACAGGTCAATTATGGCTACACCTTC.

The gene calls are TRBV7-2 and TRBJ1-1; a weak D match, TRBD1 (5 bases). This CDR3 is built from 13 residues. Trimming shortened V by 8 bases and J by 0 bases, and 10 bases separated the two germline ends. In germline, CDR1 is SGHTA, CDR2 FQGNSA. Written as DNA, the CDR3 is TGTGCCAGCGCGCTGACAGTGAACACTGAAGCTTTCTTT. Its protein is CASALTVNTEAFF. The full variable domain, completed using reference TRBV7-2 and TRBJ1-1, is GAGVSQSPSNKVTEKGKDVELRCDPISGHTALYWYRQSLGQGLEFLIYFQGNSAPDKSGLPSDRFSAERTGGSVSTLTIQRTQQEDSAVYLCASALTVNTEAFFGQGTRLTVV.

The chain has TRBV5-1 and TRBJ1-5, with D possibly being TRBD1 (6 bases). V was pared by 0 bases and J by 3 bases, with 10 bases between. This CDR3 contains 15 residues. CDR1 is SGHRS and CDR2 is YFSETQ in the germline V gene. CDR3 protein: CASSLEGQINQPQHF. In nucleotides, the CDR3 is TGCGCCAGCAGCTTGGAAGGACAGATCAATCAGCCCCAGCATTTT.

In the case of this clone: Other DNA sequences in this sample translate to the same CDR3. This chain uses TRBV5-1 with TRBJ2-3, with a weak D call TRBD1 (5 bases). Trimming took 0 bases from V and 0 from J, leaving 5 bases between them. Germline CDR1 and CDR2: SGHRS and YFSETQ. The CDR3 is 14 residues long. The CDR3 sequence is CASSLGQSTDTQYF. In DNA, the CDR3 is TGCGCCAGCAGCTTGGGACAGAGCACAGATACGCAGTATTTT.

In DNA, the CDR3 is TGTGCCAGCAGTAGGGACAGGCAGAGCACAGATACGCAGTATTTT. Amino acids: CASSRDRQSTDTQYF. The chain has TRBV2 and TRBJ2-3; 8 positions agree with TRBD1. CDR3 length: 15 amino acids. Germline CDR1 is SNHLY and CDR2 is FYNNEI. V trimming: 5 bases; J trimming: 0 bases; junction bases outside the gene matches: 4.

The chain uses TRBV7-6 and TRBJ2-7; 10 nucleotides align to TRBD1. V dropped 2 bases and J dropped 5; count of bases not matched to a gene: 12. CDR1 is SGHVS and CDR2 is FNYEAQ in the germline V gene. The CDR3 spans 17 residues. The CDR3, as DNA: TGTGCCAGCAGCTTAAGGGCAACGGGACAGGGGCTTAACGAGCAGTACTTC. Protein: CASSLRATGQGLNEQYF.

The chain carries TRBV5-1 and TRBJ2-3; tentative D call: TRBD1 (6 bases). The CDR3 contains 14 residues. Germline V gives CDR1 SGHRS, CDR2 YFSETQ. V lost 0 bases and J lost 3, with 8 bases in between. CDR3 sequence: CASSLEGVTDTQYF. DNA for the CDR3: TGCGCCAGCAGCTTGGAGGGGGTAACAGATACGCAGTATTTT.

This clone was recorded only once. J is TRBJ1-5 and V is TRBV7-8; no firm D call. The germline CDR1 and CDR2 sequences are SGHVS and FQNEAQ. V lost 1 base, J lost 5 bases, and 6 bases lay in between. This CDR3 spans 13 amino acids. CDR3 bases: TGTGCCAGCAGCTTAGGAAGAGATCAGCCCCAGCATTTT. This translates into CASSLGRDQPQHF.

The chain couples TRBV30 to TRBJ2-4, with D possibly matching TRBD2 (6 bases). V lost 8 bases, J lost 11 bases, and 16 bases lay in between. Germline V gene sequence: CDR1 GTSNPN, CDR2 SVGIG (reference sequence). This CDR3 has 11 amino acids. CDR3 region: CARKMGGVQYF. CDR3 DNA: TGTGCCCGAAAAATGGGCGGGGTTCAGTACTTC.

The rearrangement joins TRBV2 to TRBJ1-4; the D gene is possibly TRBD1 (5 bases). V lost 10 bases, J lost 8 bases, and 20 bases lay in between. The CDR3 consists of 14 residues. The germline V gene encodes CDR1 SNHLY and CDR2 FYNNEI. The CDR3 reads CAITDAGDVEKLFF. DNA of the CDR3: TGTGCCATTACCGATGCGGGGGATGTAGAAAAACTGTTTTTT.

The V and J genes are TRBV6-5 and TRBJ2-2, with a possible D match to TRBD1 (6 bases). This CDR3 spans 16 amino acids. The V gene's germline CDR1 is MNHEY and CDR2 SVGAGI. V was shortened by 0 bases and J by 5 bases, with 13 bases between the two germline ends. The DNA of the CDR3 is TGTGCCAGCAGTTACTCGGGGAAGCAGGGGACCGGGGAGCTGTTTTTT. Protein: CASSYSGKQGTGELFF.

The rearrangement links TRBV6-5 to TRBJ1-2, with D maybe TRBD1 (6 bases). The CDR3 runs to 14 residues. V lost 8 bases to trimming and J lost 3 bases, with 16 bases between them. CDR1 and CDR2 (germline): MNHEY, SVGAGI. This CDR3 is CASLPQGMDYGYTF. The CDR3, as DNA: TGTGCCAGCCTCCCTCAGGGGATGGACTATGGCTACACCTTC.

The rearrangement uses TRBV29-1 and TRBJ1-2; TRBD1 aligns across 7 bases. In germline, CDR1 is SQVTM, CDR2 ANQGSEA. The CDR3 has 12 residues. Trimming at V came to 7 bases and at J to 5 bases, leaving 7 bases not matched to a gene. For the CDR3, the DNA is TGCAGCGGTGGGACAGACGGGTATGGCTACACCTTC. Amino acid sequence: CSGGTDGYGYTF.

This chain links TRBV3-1 (or the pseudogene TRBV3-2) with TRBJ1-1; D call uncertain. The CDR3 length is 15 residues. V lost 1 base to trimming and J lost 0 bases, with 9 bases between them. CDR1 LGHDT and CDR2 YNNKEL come from the germline V gene (reference sequence). The CDR3 bases are TGTGCCAGCAGCCAAGGAGAGACATTGAACACTGAAGCTTTCTTT. Its translation is CASSQGETLNTEAFF.

This clone has just a few counts. The rearrangement links TRBV5-1 to TRBJ2-2, with D uncertain. Germline CDR1 reads SGHRS; CDR2 reads YFSETQ. The germline V and J ends were trimmed by 6 bases and 0 bases, with 12 bases remaining between them. The CDR3 is 15 amino acids. The CDR3 sequence: CASKGSPPNTGELFF. The CDR3 nucleotides are TGCGCCAGCAAAGGTAGCCCCCCGAACACCGGGGAGCTGTTTTTT. Combining the CDR3 with reference TRBV5-1 and TRBJ2-2 gives the whole variable domain KAGVTQTPRYLIKTRGQQVTLSCSPISGHRSVSWYQQTPGQGLQFLFEYFSETQRNKGNFPGRFSGRQFSNSRSEMNVSTLELGDSALYLCASKGSPPNTGELFFGEGSRLTVL.

The chain links TRBV6-4 to TRBJ2-5; maybe TRBD1 (6 bases). This CDR3 comprises 13 residues. Per germline, CDR1 MRHNA and CDR2 SNTAGT. Trimming pared 7 bases from V and 4 bases from J, leaving 13 bases between. DNA of the CDR3: TGTGCCAGCATTACAGGGTTTTCAGAGACCCAGTACTTC. Protein product: CASITGFSETQYF.